Listed here is a single TCR beta chain. Its antigen is unidentified. The data stem from a study of chemoradiotherapy in HPV16-positive cancers. The germline V gene has CDR1 KGHSH and CDR2 LQKENI. This CDR3 spans 17 amino acids. V shed 4 bases, J shed 1 base, and the junction held 7 bases outside the gene matches. Libraries were prepared by immunoSEQ multiplex PCR; TCRdb keeps only in-frame clonotypes and omits some of them. The sample holds fewer than 35,000 clones, roughly 93% seen once. Points from the study as a whole: HPV-specific T cells were functionally defined from only two HPV16-positive patients. HPV-responsive T-cell expansion during chemoradiotherapy was linked to improved recurrence-free survival in HPV16-positive patients. Candidate HPV-specific clones and E7-related TCR motifs grew in tumor during treatment.

The material sequenced was blood, taken from a patient who underwent chemoradiotherapy. The TCR originated in a human donor with HPV-associated anogenital cancer. The V gene is TRBV18, the J gene TRBJ1-2, with 12 bases that match TRBD1. The CDR3 loop reads CASSQGQGAAINYGYTF. The CDR3 DNA is TGTGCCAGCTCACAGGGACAGGGGGCTGCCATTAACTATGGCTACACCTTC.